These 24 T cell receptor beta chains were all obtained from the same sample, sequenced in a study of cytomegalovirus exposure and HLA in healthy donors. Primers included in the PCR were 60 Vbeta and 13 Jbeta primers. Sequenced by immunoSEQ multiplex PCR; TCRdb stores in-frame clones only, minus some. The sample carries more than 100,000 clones, 55% to 75% recorded once. Material: PBMCs. These receptors were obtained from a woman aged 40 to 50 in good health and CMV-seropositive.

This clone was picked up a small number of times. V usage is TRBV4-3 and J usage is TRBJ2-3, with 11 bases fitting TRBD2. CDR3 size: 15 residues. The germline V gene has CDR1 LGHNA and CDR2 YSLEER. Losses at the gene ends were 1 base for V and 6 bases for J; bases not matched to a gene: 3. The CDR3 DNA is TGCGCCAGCAGCCAAGTTAGCGGGGGGGCCGATACGCAGTATTTT. Amino acid sequence: CASSQVSGGADTQYF.

CDR3 region: CASSLDTGSSGNTIYF. The CDR3 DNA reads as TGTGCCAGCAGCTTGGACACGGGGAGCTCTGGAAACACCATATATTTT. J is TRBJ1-3 and V is TRBV5-4; D gene uncertain. From germline, CDR1 is SGHNT and CDR2 YYREEE (reference sequence). The length of the CDR3 is 16 residues. Trimming removed 0 bases from V and 0 bases from J, with 10 bases in between.

V and J are TRBV6-6 and TRBJ1-5; D remains unclear. From germline, CDR1 is MNHNY and CDR2 SVGAGI (reference sequence). Trimming took off 6 bases at V and 8 bases at J, with 8 bases between the two ends. This CDR3 region has 11 residues. The CDR3 DNA follows: TGTGCCAGCAGCCCGAGGGAGCCCCAGCATTTT. This translates into CASSPREPQHF.

This chain links TRBV4-3 with TRBJ1-5; D might be TRBD1 (5 bases). CDR3 size: 15 residues. The V and J ends lost 0 bases and 5 bases respectively, with 11 bases between them. Germline-derived CDR1 and CDR2 are LGHNA and YSLEER. The CDR3 coding sequence is TGCGCCAGCAGCCAAGAATCAGGGAGGGATCAGCCCCAGCATTTT. Its protein product is CASSQESGRDQPQHF.

This clone has only one observation. The gene calls are TRBV28 and TRBJ1-5, with D possibly matching TRBD1 (5 bases). From germline, CDR1 is MDHEN and CDR2 SYDVKM. This CDR3 spans 13 amino acids. The CDR3 region is CAGSRVPNQPQHF. The CDR3, as DNA: TGTGCTGGGTCCAGGGTTCCAAATCAGCCCCAGCATTTT.

V usage is TRBV5-1 and J usage is TRBJ1-2, with 8 bases aligning to TRBD1. Germline-derived CDR1 and CDR2 are SGHRS and YFSETQ. V shed 0 bases, J shed 3 bases, and the junction held 4 bases outside the gene matches. The CDR3 covers 15 residues. The CDR3, as DNA: TGCGCCAGCAGCTTGGCCCAGGGGGCGGACTATGGCTACACCTTC. Translating gives CASSLAQGADYGYTF.

V usage is TRBV7-9 and J usage is TRBJ2-3; TRBD1 matches at 9 bases. This CDR3 has 18 amino acids. V shed 2 bases and J 0 bases; nucleotides not matched to a gene: 9. Germline V gene sequence: CDR1 SEHNR, CDR2 FQNEAQ (reference sequence). The CDR3 nucleotides are TGTGCCAGCAGCTTAACCGCCGGGACAGGGTCTAGCACAGATACGCAGTATTTT. Translating gives CASSLTAGTGSSTDTQYF.

This chain connects TRBV6-1 to TRBJ2-5; D is possibly TRBD1 (6 bases). Trimming stripped 10 bases from V and 4 bases from J, with 16 bases between. The CDR3 runs to 13 residues. In germline, CDR1 is MNHNS, CDR2 SASEGT. CDR3 sequence (DNA): TGTGCCACCGGAACAGGGAGCAGAGAGACCCAGTACTTC. It yields the protein CATGTGSRETQYF.

The chain joins TRBV6-5 to TRBJ2-3; TRBD2 might be the D (6 bases). The length of the CDR3 is 13 residues. CDR1 MNHEY and CDR2 SVGAGI come from the germline V gene. Trimming pared 6 bases from V and 3 bases from J, leaving 10 bases between. As DNA, the CDR3 is TGTGCCAGCAGATCGACTAGTACAGATACGCAGTATTTT. Translating it yields CASRSTSTDTQYF.

V is TRBV2 and J is TRBJ2-3, with D possibly being TRBD1 (6 bases). Germline-derived CDR1 and CDR2 are SNHLY and FYNNEI. Trimming removed 6 bases at V and 6 bases at J, with 13 bases between. The CDR3 is 13 residues long. The CDR3 DNA sequence: TGTGCCAGCAGAAGCCAGGGGTGGGATACGCAGTATTTT. Its protein product is CASRSQGWDTQYF. The full variable domain, completed using reference TRBV2 and TRBJ2-3, is EPEVTQTPSHQVTQMGQEVILRCVPISNHLYFYWYRQILGQKVEFLVSFYNNEISEKSEIFDDQFSVERPDGSNFTLKIRSTKLEDSAMYFCASRSQGWDTQYFGPGTRLTVL.

The chain uses TRBV7-9 and TRBJ2-2; D uncertain. The CDR3 length is 13 residues. V gave up 4 bases and J gave up 3 bases, with 6 bases separating them. Germline values: CDR1 SEHNR, CDR2 FQNEAQ (reference sequence). CDR3 loop: CASSSSDTGELFF. CDR3 DNA: TGTGCCAGCAGCTCTAGTGACACCGGGGAGCTGTTTTTT. Drawing the rest from reference TRBV7-9 and TRBJ2-2, the complete variable domain is DTGVSQNPRHKITKRGQNVTFRCDPISEHNRLYWYRQTLGQGPEFLTYFQNEAQLEKSRLLSDRFSAERPKGSFSTLEIQRTEQGDSAMYLCASSSSDTGELFFGEGSRLTVL.

This clone was seen just once. The V call is TRBV7-9, the J call TRBJ1-1; 11 bases are a match to TRBD1. This CDR3 has 15 residues. Germline V gene lookup returns CDR1 SEHNR and CDR2 FQNEAQ (reference sequence). J gave up 4 bases and V 1 base, and 2 bases lay outside the gene matches. DNA of the CDR3: TGTGCCAGCAGCTTAGGAGGGACAGGGGGCACTGAAGCTTTCTTT. Its translation: CASSLGGTGGTEAFF. Full variable domain (outside the CDR3, taken from reference TRBV7-9 and TRBJ1-1): DTGVSQNPRHKITKRGQNVTFRCDPISEHNRLYWYRQTLGQGPEFLTYFQNEAQLEKSRLLSDRFSAERPKGSFSTLEIQRTEQGDSAMYLCASSLGGTGGTEAFFGQGTRLTVV.

This clone was seen a handful of times. The chain couples TRBV11-1 to TRBJ2-5, with D possibly being TRBD1 (6 bases). This CDR3 is built from 15 residues. Trimming removed 1 base at V and 2 bases at J, with 11 bases between. Per germline, CDR1 SGHAT and CDR2 FQDESV (reference sequence). DNA for the CDR3: TGTGCCAGCAGCTTAGGATGGGGGCCACAAGAGACCCAGTACTTC. Encoded protein: CASSLGWGPQETQYF. Variable domain in full (rest from reference TRBV11-1 and TRBJ2-5): EAEVAQSPRYKITEKSQAVAFWCDPISGHATLYWYRQILGQGPELLVQFQDESVVDDSQLPKDRFSAERLKGVDSTLKIQPAELGDSAMYLCASSLGWGPQETQYFGPGTRLLVL.

The CDR3 sequence is CASSLSSATGYMNTEAFF. The CDR3 DNA follows: TGTGCCAGCAGCTTAAGTAGCGCGACAGGATACATGAACACTGAAGCTTTCTTT. This chain connects TRBV7-6 to TRBJ1-1, with D possibly being TRBD1 (6 bases). Germline CDR1 and CDR2: SGHVS and FNYEAQ. The ends were cut back, 2 bases at V and 0 bases at J, with 19 bases in the middle. This CDR3 has 18 amino acids.

The chain employs TRBV6-6 and TRBJ2-3; 11 nucleotides agree with TRBD1. After removal of 6 bases from V and 6 bases from J, the junction contained 11 bases not matched to a gene. Germline assignment: CDR1 MNHNY and CDR2 SVGAGI (reference sequence). The CDR3 is made up of 16 amino acids. The CDR3 nucleotides are TGTGCCAGCAGCTCCCGCCCCGGGACAGGGGGGGATACGCAGTATTTT. It yields the protein CASSSRPGTGGDTQYF.

V is TRBV5-4 and J is TRBJ1-4, with TRBD1 matching over 8 bases. J was trimmed by 5 bases and V by 4 bases; bases with no gene match: 4. The CDR3 runs 14 residues. Germline lookup yields CDR1 SGHNT and CDR2 YYREEE (reference sequence). This CDR3 is CASSQGQVNEKLFF. In nucleotides, the CDR3 is TGTGCCAGCAGCCAGGGACAGGTCAATGAAAAACTGTTTTTT.

V gene TRBV4-3 combines with J gene TRBJ1-2; 7 bases are a match to TRBD1. This CDR3 has 15 amino acids. CDR1 is LGHNA, CDR2 YSLEER, per germline. The V and J ends lost 4 bases and 4 bases, in that order; junction bases with no gene match: 9. This chain's CDR3 is CASSLATGSSYGYTF. CDR3 DNA sequence: TGCGCCAGCAGCCTCGCGACAGGGTCTAGCTATGGCTACACCTTC.

This sequence joins TRBV16 and TRBJ1-1, with TRBD1 matching over 7 bases. Germline loops: CDR1 KGHSY, CDR2 FQNENV. J lost 4 bases, V lost 3 bases, and 8 bases had no gene match. The CDR3 is 15 residues long. The DNA of the CDR3 is TGTGCCAGCAGCCATCCGGGACAGAGGGGCACTGAAGCTTTCTTT. It codes for CASSHPGQRGTEAFF.

V and J are TRBV7-2 and TRBJ1-2; 7 bases align to TRBD1. This CDR3 spans 14 amino acids. Looked up from germline, CDR1 is SGHTA and CDR2 is FQGNSA. V shed 6 bases, J shed 2 bases, and the junction held 6 bases outside the gene matches. The CDR3 DNA reads as TGTGCCAGCAGACCAGGGACAGCCAACTATGGCTACACCTTC. Residues: CASRPGTANYGYTF.

The chain has TRBV15 and TRBJ2-3, with D possibly matching TRBD1 (6 bases). The V end was cut by 2 bases, the J end by 4 bases, with 10 bases between. The CDR3 extends over 14 amino acids. Germline V CDR1 and CDR2: LNHNV, YYDKDF (reference sequence). CDR3 in DNA: TGTGCCACCAGCAGAAGAGAGGGGGCAGATACGCAGTATTTT. It encodes CATSRREGADTQYF.

The chain uses TRBV19 and TRBJ2-1; 9 positions match TRBD2. CDR1 and CDR2 from the germline V gene are LNHDA and SQIVND (reference sequence). With V trimmed by 8 bases and J by 5 bases, 7 bases remained unmatched. This CDR3 comprises 14 residues. This CDR3 reads CASYASGEDNEQFF. DNA for the CDR3: TGTGCCAGTTACGCTAGCGGGGAAGACAATGAGCAGTTCTTC.

V and J are TRBV4-3 and TRBJ1-2, with TRBD1 identical over 11 bases. The CDR3 is made up of 17 amino acids. Germline CDR1 is LGHNA and CDR2 is YSLEER. J lost 8 bases, V lost 0 bases, and 11 bases had no gene match. The CDR3 protein is CASSQDDSPGQGDGYTF. CDR3 DNA sequence: TGCGCCAGCAGCCAAGATGATTCCCCGGGACAGGGGGACGGCTACACCTTC.

The V and J genes are TRBV5-4 and TRBJ2-7; TRBD1 is a possible D gene (5 bases). Germline values: CDR1 SGHNT, CDR2 YYREEE (reference sequence). V was cut by 0 bases and J by 6 bases, with 7 bases left in between. This CDR3 contains 12 residues. The CDR3 DNA reads as TGTGCCAGCAGCTTGGAAAGGGGCGAGCAGTACTTC. Its translation is CASSLERGEQYF.

This clone appeared a few times. This sequence joins TRBV7-2 and TRBJ1-1; D perhaps matches TRBD1 (5 bases). The CDR3 contains 12 residues. Germline V gives CDR1 SGHTA, CDR2 FQGNSA. V shed 5 bases and J shed 10 bases, with 14 bases lying between them. The CDR3 DNA reads TGTGCCAGCAGCCACTGGGGGGGAGCAGCTTTCTTT. Encoded protein: CASSHWGGAAFF. Looking up the rest from reference TRBV7-2 and TRBJ1-1 gives the full variable domain: GAGVSQSPSNKVTEKGKDVELRCDPISGHTALYWYRQSLGQGLEFLIYFQGNSAPDKSGLPSDRFSAERTGGSVSTLTIQRTQQEDSAVYLCASSHWGGAAFFGQGTRLTVV.